A selection of T cell receptor beta chains follows, all from one sample in a study of blood T cell repertoires in COVID-19. Measured with immunoSEQ multiplex PCR; TCRdb has only the in-frame clones, and not every one. Among about 300,000 clones listed, around 83% were seen once. The specimen sequenced was peripheral blood. These receptors were collected from a woman aged 45-65 years with acute or convalescent COVID-19. CDR3s include the opening cysteine and the closing phenylalanine or tryptophan. The order of the fields is V gene, D gene, clone size, J gene, CDR3 DNA, CDR3 protein. D genes are given only for firm matches. For some rows the clone size is stated as once, few or many, or as a class when expanded; others skip it.

TRBV6-5	.	.	TRBJ2-1	TGTGCCAGCAGTTACCGACAGTATGAGCAGTTCTTC	CASSYRQYEQFF
TRBV16	.	once	TRBJ1-5	TGTGCCAGCAGCCAATCGGACAGTTATCAGCCCCAGCATTTT	CASSQSDSYQPQHF
TRBV6-5	.	few	TRBJ1-1	TGTGCCAGCAACGAGGCAGAGAACACTGAAGCTTTCTTT	CASNEAENTEAFF
TRBV7-2	.	.	TRBJ1-3	TGTGCCAGCAGCGCCGGACTTACTGGAAACACCATATATTTT	CASSAGLTGNTIYF
TRBV19	TRBD1	.	TRBJ2-1	TGTGCCAGTAGTATAGGACAGGGGTCACACAATGAGCAGTTCTTC	CASSIGQGSHNEQFF
TRBV30	.	.	TRBJ2-7	TGTGCCTGGACCCGGACTGGTTACGAGCAGTACTTC	CAWTRTGYEQYF
TRBV6-6	TRBD2	few	TRBJ2-2	TGTGCCAGCAGTTACACGACTAGCGGGAGTGGGGAGCTGTTTTTT	CASSYTTSGSGELFF
TRBV27	.	many	TRBJ1-5	TGTGCCAGCAGTTATGGGTCGGGGCCCCAGCATTTT	CASSYGSGPQHF
TRBV11-3	TRBD2	.	TRBJ2-2	TGTGCCAGCAGCTCTTCGCGGGGGGCCGGGGAGCTGTTTTTT	CASSSSRGAGELFF
TRBV21-1	.	once	TRBJ1-3	TGTGCCAGCAGCAAAAACGAGCAGGTTGCGGGAAACACCATATATTTT	CASSKNEQVAGNTIYF
TRBV5-4	TRBD2	once	TRBJ2-7	TGTGCCAGCAGCACTACTAGCGGGTACTCCTACGAGCAGTACTTC	CASSTTSGYSYEQYF
TRBV11-2	TRBD1	.	TRBJ2-1	TGTGCCAGCAGCCGGGACAGTTTAACCCCCTCCTACAATGAGCAGTTCTTC	CASSRDSLTPSYNEQFF
TRBV6-5	.	once	TRBJ2-7	TGTGCCAGCAGGTTTACCGGGACTTCCTACGAGCAGTACTTC	CASRFTGTSYEQYF
TRBV19	.	few	TRBJ2-1	TGTGCCAGTAGTGTAGGGACAAATGATGAGCAGTTCTTC	CASSVGTNDEQFF
TRBV6-4	.	.	TRBJ2-3	TGTGCCAGCAGCCCCGACAGTGGAGATACGCAGTATTTT	CASSPDSGDTQYF
TRBV2	.	.	TRBJ1-1	TGTGCCAGCAGAGAAGGAGCAGGGGCTTACACTGAAGCTTTCTTT	CASREGAGAYTEAFF
TRBV5-1	TRBD1	few	TRBJ2-7	TGCGCCAGCAGCTTGGGACAGGGGGTCAACGAGCAGTACTTC	CASSLGQGVNEQYF
TRBV9	TRBD1	.	TRBJ1-5	TGTGCCAGCAGCGAGGGACAGTCAGATCAGCCCCAGCATTTT	CASSEGQSDQPQHF
TRBV18	.	.	TRBJ1-5	TGTGCCAGCAAAGAGGAGCGGAGTAGCAATCAGCCCCAGCATTTT	CASKEERSSNQPQHF
TRBV10-3	.	once	TRBJ1-1	TGTGCCATCACTCCACAGGGGAACACTGAAGCTTTCTTT	CAITPQGNTEAFF
TRBV19	.	.	TRBJ1-2	TGTGCCAGTAGTATGAACGGCTATGGCTACACCTTC	CASSMNGYGYTF
TRBV2	TRBD1	once	TRBJ1-5	TGTGCCAGCAGTGAAGCGCAGGGGACAGGGAGCAATCAGCCCCAGCATTTT	CASSEAQGTGSNQPQHF
TRBV27	TRBD1	.	TRBJ2-7	TGTGCCAGCAGTGCCGGGACAGGGGGGTCTGGAGAGCAGTACTTC	CASSAGTGGSGEQYF
TRBV10-3	TRBD1	.	TRBJ1-6	TGTGCCGTGCGACAGGGGGTAGATAATTCACCCCTCCACTTT	CAVRQGVDNSPLHF
TRBV5-4	.	.	TRBJ2-2	TGTGCCAGCAGCTTGGATCAGAACACCGGGGAGCTGTTTTTT	CASSLDQNTGELFF
TRBV6-2/TRBV6-3	.	.	TRBJ2-1	TGTGCCAGCAGTACGAGGGGGGGCAGGAATGAGCAGTTCTTC	CASSTRGGRNEQFF
TRBV30	.	.	TRBJ1-5	TGTGCCTGGAGCCGACTAGGAGTCCAGCCCCAGCATTTT	CAWSRLGVQPQHF
TRBV6-6	.	.	TRBJ1-1	TGTGCCAGCACCCCGCAGGACACTGAAGCTTTCTTT	CASTPQDTEAFF
TRBV2	.	.	TRBJ2-3	TGTGCCAGCAGTGAGGTTTCGGCAGATACGCAGTATTTT	CASSEVSADTQYF
TRBV24-1	.	.	TRBJ1-6	TGTGCCACCGGCAACGAGGTCAATAATTCACCCCTCCACTTT	CATGNEVNNSPLHF
TRBV7-9	TRBD2	.	TRBJ2-2	TGTGCCAGCAGCTTAGCGGGACTAGCGGGGGACACCGGGGAGCTGTTTTTT	CASSLAGLAGDTGELFF
TRBV7-3	.	.	TRBJ2-2	TGTGCCAGCAGCTCCACAGCGAAGGGGACCGGGGAGCTGTTTTTT	CASSSTAKGTGELFF
TRBV5-1	.	.	TRBJ2-7	TGCGCCAGCGAAGAAGGGACCCCTTCTGGGACTTACGAGCAGTACTTC	CASEEGTPSGTYEQYF
TRBV11-3	.	.	TRBJ2-1	TGTGCCAGCAGCTTAGATAATAGCGGTGAGCAGTTCTTC	CASSLDNSGEQFF
TRBV5-6	.	.	TRBJ1-6	TGTGCCAGCAGCTTGGGACAGTATAATTCACCCCTCCACTTT	CASSLGQYNSPLHF
TRBV5-1	.	.	TRBJ2-6	TGCGCCAGCAGCCGGGCGAAGGGGGCTGGGGCCAACGTCCTGACTTTC	CASSRAKGAGANVLTF
TRBV4-2	TRBD2	.	TRBJ2-7	TGTGCCAGCAGCCCGTGGACTAGCGGGGATGCCTACGAGCAGTACTTC	CASSPWTSGDAYEQYF
TRBV11-2	TRBD2	.	TRBJ2-3	TGTGCCAGCAGCGAACCGGGACTAGCGGACACAGATACGCAGTATTTT	CASSEPGLADTDTQYF
TRBV2	.	.	TRBJ1-1	TGTGCCAGCAGTGTTTCCGACACTGAAGCTTTCTTT	CASSVSDTEAFF
TRBV12-3/TRBV12-4	.	.	TRBJ2-6	TGTGCCAGTACCATGGGCGGGGCCAACGTCCTGACTTTC	CASTMGGANVLTF
TRBV6-5	.	.	TRBJ1-6	TGTGCCAGCAGTTCTAATAATTCACCTCTCCACTTT	CASSSNNSPLHF
TRBV2	TRBD1	.	TRBJ1-3	TGTGCCAGCAGTTCCCGAACAGGGGTTGGAAACACCATATATTTT	CASSSRTGVGNTIYF
TRBV11-1	.	.	TRBJ1-2	TGTGCCAGCAGCTATAATAACCAAGACAGCCCCTCCACCTTC	CASSYNNQDSPSTF
TRBV19	TRBD2	.	TRBJ2-2	TGTGCCAGTAGTATAGCACTAGCGGGGGCCCTCGGCGGGGAGCTGTTTTTT	CASSIALAGALGGELFF
TRBV21-1	.	few	TRBJ2-7	TGTGCCAGCAGCAAAGGCCAGACTAGCGGGAGGCGTAGAGCCTACGAGCAGTACTTC	CASSKGQTSGRRRAYEQYF
TRBV2	TRBD1	.	TRBJ2-2	TGTGCCACGATGACAGGGGACACCGGGGAGCTGTTTTTT	CATMTGDTGELFF
TRBV6-5	.	.	TRBJ1-1	TGTGCCAGCAGTTACACAAGCACAGGCACTGAAGCTTTCTTT	CASSYTSTGTEAFF
TRBV3-1/TRBV3-2	.	.	TRBJ2-1	TGTGCCAGCAGCCTAGTGTCCCTTAACAATGAGCAGTTCTTC	CASSLVSLNNEQFF
TRBV9	.	.	TRBJ2-2	TGTGCCAGCAGCGCCCCGACAGTCACCGGGGAGCTGTTTTTT	CASSAPTVTGELFF